This is a list of T cell receptor beta chains from one sample in a study of long-term antiretroviral therapy in people with HIV. Libraries were prepared by immunoSEQ multiplex PCR; TCRdb keeps only in-frame clonotypes and omits some of them. The sample records roughly 14,000 clones, 75% to 85% being singletons. The sequences come from unsorted PBMCs, collected 1.3 years before starting antiretroviral therapy. These receptor sequences come from a man aged 35-49 years with HIV. CDR3s include the opening cysteine and the closing phenylalanine or tryptophan. The D gene is left open where the match is weak. Only part of the rows carry a size: once, few, many, or a class if the clone is expanded.

d_gene	v_gene	j_gene	abundance	CDR3nt	CDR3aa
-	TRBV11-3	TRBJ2-2	once	TGTGCCAGCAGCCGGACCCCTACCGGGGAGCTGTTTTTT	CASSRTPTGELFF
-	TRBV19	TRBJ2-7	-	TGTGCCAGTAGTACCGACACATCTTTGTACGAGCAGTACTTC	CASSTDTSLYEQYF
-	TRBV27	TRBJ1-5	-	TGTGCCAGCAGTTTATCCAGAAGCAATCAGCCCCAGCATTTT	CASSLSRSNQPQHF
-	TRBV12-5	TRBJ1-5	-	TGTGCTAGTGGTTTCGGCGGAGGTGTGGATCAGCCCCAGCATTTT	CASGFGGGVDQPQHF
-	TRBV9	TRBJ2-2	-	TGTGCCAGCACCTCTAGCTCGAACACCGGGGAGCTGTTTTTT	CASTSSSNTGELFF
-	TRBV5-1	TRBJ2-3	-	TGCGCCAGCAGCGTCGGACAGACTAGCACAGATACGCAGTATTTT	CASSVGQTSTDTQYF
-	TRBV6-1	TRBJ2-7	-	TGTGCCAGCACCGGCCCTTCCTACGAGCAGTACTTC	CASTGPSYEQYF
TRBD1	TRBV19	TRBJ2-4	-	TGTGCCAGTAGTATGGGCACCGGGACAGGGGACGGGAACATTCAGTACTTC	CASSMGTGTGDGNIQYF
-	TRBV7-8	TRBJ2-5	-	TGTGCCAGCAGCCTCCTGACCGGCGGGGCAGCAGAGACCCAGTACTTC	CASSLLTGGAAETQYF
TRBD1	TRBV11-2	TRBJ1-2	-	TGTGCCAGCAGCGCGGTGACAGGGGTTAGCTATGGCTACACCTTC	CASSAVTGVSYGYTF
-	TRBV6-6	TRBJ1-1	-	TGTGCCAGCAGTTACTCGACAGGCACTGAAGCTTTCTTT	CASSYSTGTEAFF
TRBD1	TRBV2	TRBJ2-7	-	TGTGCCAGCAGTAGGGACAGGGGGACCTACGAGCAGTACTTC	CASSRDRGTYEQYF
-	TRBV27	TRBJ2-7	-	TGTGCCAGCAGTTCGGACAGTTCCTACGAGCAGTACTTC	CASSSDSSYEQYF
-	TRBV14	TRBJ2-7	-	TGTGCCAGCAGCCACCAGGGAGGTATCTCCTACGAGCAGTACTTC	CASSHQGGISYEQYF
-	TRBV5-8	TRBJ1-1	-	TGTGCCAGCAGCTGGACTGGGACTGAAGCTTTCTTT	CASSWTGTEAFF
TRBD1	TRBV25-1	TRBJ1-2	-	TGTGCCAGCAGTGCCGCGGGGAGGGGGCACTATGGCTACACCTTC	CASSAAGRGHYGYTF
TRBD1	TRBV7-3	TRBJ1-2	-	TGTGCCAGCAGCTTAATAGGGGGCGGGGACTATGGCTACACCTTC	CASSLIGGGDYGYTF
TRBD1	TRBV19	TRBJ2-7	-	TGTGCCAGTAGTCCCATGGACAGGGATCGGCTTTACTACGAGCAGTACTTC	CASSPMDRDRLYYEQYF
-	TRBV2	TRBJ2-1	few	TGTGCCAGCGGGTCAGGGGCCTACAATGAGCAGTTCTTC	CASGSGAYNEQFF
-	TRBV30	TRBJ2-1	-	TGTGCCTGCCTTATCGTTGAGCAGTTCTTC	CACLIVEQFF
-	TRBV7-9	TRBJ2-7	-	TGTGCCAGCAGCTTAGTTGGTTCAGGAATTAACTACGAGCAGTACTTC	CASSLVGSGINYEQYF
-	TRBV5-5	TRBJ2-7	-	TGTGCCAGCAGTTTTGACCACCTGTACGAGCAGTACTTC	CASSFDHLYEQYF
TRBD1	TRBV19	TRBJ1-4	-	TGTGCCAGTAGTCCGGGACAGGGGGATGAAAAACTGTTTTTT	CASSPGQGDEKLFF
-	TRBV30	TRBJ1-3	-	TGTGCCTGGGGCCCCGGGAGGAGACTCTCTAGGGAAAGGACTGGAAACACCATATATTTT	CAWGPGRRLSRERTGNTIYF
TRBD1	TRBV7-3	TRBJ2-7	few	TGTGCCAGCAGCTTTGGGACAGGGAACGAGCAGTACTTC	CASSFGTGNEQYF
TRBD2	TRBV19	TRBJ2-2	-	TGTGCCAGTAGTATTTTGGCGGGGGGGACCGGGGAGCTGTTTTTT	CASSILAGGTGELFF
-	TRBV10-3	TRBJ1-4	-	TGTGCCATCAGTGCAACAGCGCCCTACAGTGCAACTAATGAAAAACTGTTTTTT	CAISATAPYSATNEKLFF
TRBD2	TRBV7-8	TRBJ2-3	-	TGTGCCAGCAGCGTTCTAGCGGGGGGGCAGGGCACAGATACGCAGTATTTT	CASSVLAGGQGTDTQYF
TRBD2	TRBV27	TRBJ2-1	-	TGTGCCAGCAGTTTTAGCGGGGGGGTCGACAATGAGCAGTTCTTC	CASSFSGGVDNEQFF
TRBD1	TRBV6-1	TRBJ2-3	-	TGTGCCAGCAGTGAAGAAGGAGAACCACAGGGGATTGGAGATACGCAGTATTTT	CASSEEGEPQGIGDTQYF
-	TRBV18	TRBJ1-3	-	TGTGCCAGCTCACCACAAGCCGGGACCTCTGGAAACACCATATATTTT	CASSPQAGTSGNTIYF
TRBD1	TRBV19	TRBJ2-2	few	TGTGCCAGTACCAGAGGGACAGGGGGTAACACCGGGGAGCTGTTTTTT	CASTRGTGGNTGELFF
-	TRBV9	TRBJ1-3	-	TGTGCCAGCAGCGTAGAGGAGAGCTCTGGAAACACCATATATTTT	CASSVEESSGNTIYF
-	TRBV9	TRBJ2-1	-	TGTGCCAGCAGCCTTCGCCTGGATCAGCCGGGTGAGCAGTTCTTC	CASSLRLDQPGEQFF
-	TRBV6-1	TRBJ2-1	-	TGTGCCAGCAGTGCTCCCACGGTGCCCTCCTACAATGAGCAGTTCTTC	CASSAPTVPSYNEQFF
-	TRBV19	TRBJ2-7	-	TGTGCCAGTAGTATAGCGGCGCGCTCGTACGAGCAGTACTTC	CASSIAARSYEQYF
-	TRBV9	TRBJ2-3	-	TGTGCCAGCAGCGAGGGACTTAGCACAGATACGCAGTATTTT	CASSEGLSTDTQYF
-	TRBV14	TRBJ1-2	once	TGTGCCAGCAGCCCGGGACCCTACTATGGCTACACCTTC	CASSPGPYYGYTF
TRBD2	TRBV5-8	TRBJ2-3	-	TGTGCCAGCAGCCCTTTAGCGGGGGCCATGGATACGCAGTATTTT	CASSPLAGAMDTQYF
-	TRBV7-9	TRBJ1-3	-	TGTGCCAGCAGCTTCGTCGACGGTGGAAACACCATATATTTT	CASSFVDGGNTIYF
TRBD2	TRBV5-1	TRBJ2-1	-	TGCGCCAGCAGCACGGCGTTTGGTCAACCAGGGACTAGCGGGGGTCATAGCTCCTACAATGAGCAGTTCTTC	CASSTAFGQPGTSGGHSSYNEQFF
-	TRBV29-1	TRBJ1-1	-	TGCAGCGTTTCCTACATGAACACTGAAGCTTTCTTT	CSVSYMNTEAFF
-	TRBV5-1	TRBJ1-4	-	TGCGCCAGCAGCTTAGGCGGCAGTGCAACTAATGAAAAACTGTTTTTT	CASSLGGSATNEKLFF
-	TRBV7-9	TRBJ1-2	-	TGTGCCAGCAGCTCAAGCGAGAGTGGAGGGCGAAATGGCTACACCTTC	CASSSSESGGRNGYTF
-	TRBV27	TRBJ2-7	-	TGTGCCAGCAGTTTATTCGGCTCAAGACTATCCTACGAGCAGTACTTC	CASSLFGSRLSYEQYF
-	TRBV11-2	TRBJ2-7	-	TGTGCCAGCAGCTTAGGAGGCAGTCTCTACGAGCAGTACTTC	CASSLGGSLYEQYF
-	TRBV6-1	TRBJ2-2	-	TGTGCCGGGAGAAGGGGGACCGGGGAGCTGTTTTTT	CAGRRGTGELFF
TRBD1	TRBV5-1	TRBJ1-1	-	TGCGCCAGCAGCCCGCAGGGGGGGAACACTGAAGCTTTCTTT	CASSPQGGNTEAFF
-	TRBV10-3	TRBJ2-7	-	TGTGCCATCAGTGAGTTATACGAGCAGTACTTC	CAISELYEQYF
TRBD1	TRBV7-2	TRBJ1-2	-	TGTGCCAGCAGCTTAGAGGCAGGGGGCAAGGGCTATGGCTACACCTTC	CASSLEAGGKGYGYTF
-	TRBV4-2	TRBJ2-3	-	TGTGCCAGCAGCCAAGCGCGGGGCGGGGGCCCCGGGGATACGCAGTATTTT	CASSQARGGGPGDTQYF
-	TRBV4-1	TRBJ1-4	-	TGCGCCAGCAGCCACCCCTCAGGGTCTTACTATAATGAAAAACTGTTTTTT	CASSHPSGSYYNEKLFF
-	TRBV7-9	TRBJ1-6	-	TGTGCCAGCAGCTTTGAGGCCGGAGGTTCACCCCTCCACTTT	CASSFEAGGSPLHF
-	TRBV20-1	TRBJ2-7	-	TGCAGTGGTCGAGGCGGGGACGAGCAGTACTTC	CSGRGGDEQYF
TRBD1	TRBV7-9	TRBJ1-4	-	TGTGCCAGCAGCTTGGGGGGGACAGGGAATGAAAAACTGTTTTTT	CASSLGGTGNEKLFF
-	TRBV19	TRBJ2-1	-	TGTGCCAGTAACCCCGCTTTAACCTACAATGAGCAGTTCTTC	CASNPALTYNEQFF
-	TRBV5-6	TRBJ1-1	-	TGTGCCAGCAGCCCGAATTGGGAACACAGGGCCACTGAAGCTTTCTTT	CASSPNWEHRATEAFF
-	TRBV10-3	TRBJ1-2	-	TGTGCCATCAGTTCGGGCTATGGCTACACCTTC	CAISSGYGYTF